The rows below give T cell receptor beta chains drawn from one sample of a study of blood T cell repertoires in COVID-19. Method: immunoSEQ multiplex PCR; TCRdb's copy keeps in-frame clones and lacks some. The sample records around 130,000 clones, 77% being singletons. The sequenced sample consisted of peripheral blood. These receptors all come from a human donor in a cohort sampled during active COVID-19. The CDR3 runs from the conserved cysteine through the conserved F or W. D genes are given only for firm matches. Some rows have no size entry. The others give once, few or many, or a class for an expanded clone.

D,V,J,size,CDR3,DNA
TRBD1,TRBV28,TRBJ1-1,.,CASRPSQGAMNTEAFF,TGTGCCAGCAGACCCTCACAGGGGGCGATGAACACTGAAGCCTTCTTT
TRBD1,TRBV20-1,TRBJ1-2,.,CSASSGTENYGYTF,TGCAGTGCTAGTTCCGGGACAGAGAACTATGGCTACACCTTC
TRBD2,TRBV13,TRBJ2-7,.,CASSPGGSGYYEQYF,TGTGCCAGCAGCCCGGGGGGGAGCGGCTACTACGAGCAGTACTTC
.,TRBV5-6,TRBJ1-5,.,CASISGVEGRNQPQHF,TGTGCCAGCATCTCGGGGGTGGAGGGACGGAATCAGCCCCAGCATTTT
.,TRBV7-8,TRBJ2-5,.,CASSFSTQYQETQYF,TGTGCCAGCAGCTTTAGCACCCAGTACCAAGAGACCCAGTACTTC
.,TRBV5-4,TRBJ1-1,.,CASSSQGLVTEAFF,TGTGCCAGCAGCTCTCAGGGGTTGGTCACTGAAGCTTTCTTT
TRBD1,TRBV7-9,TRBJ2-7,.,CASSLEGGTGIYEQYF,TGTGCCAGCAGCTTAGAGGGTGGGACAGGGATCTACGAGCAGTACTTC
TRBD1,TRBV6-6,TRBJ2-7,.,CASSDRGDYEQYF,TGTGCCAGCAGTGACAGGGGAGACTACGAGCAGTACTTC
TRBD2,TRBV28,TRBJ2-7,few,CASSWTSANEQYF,TGTGCCAGCAGCTGGACTAGCGCCAACGAGCAGTACTTC
.,TRBV7-3,TRBJ2-6,.,CASSFGHHSGANVLTF,TGTGCCAGCAGCTTTGGACACCACTCTGGGGCCAACGTCCTGACTTTC
TRBD1,TRBV19,TRBJ1-1,.,CASSIQQGLNTEAFF,TGTGCCAGTAGTATACAACAGGGGCTGAACACTGAAGCTTTCTTT
TRBD1,TRBV5-1,TRBJ1-6,.,CASRGQGDSPLHF,TGCGCCAGCAGGGGACAGGGAGATTCACCCCTCCACTTT
.,TRBV27,TRBJ1-1,.,CASSLKYMNTEAFF,TGTGCCAGCAGTTTAAAGTACATGAACACTGAAGCTTTCTTT
TRBD1,TRBV6-6,TRBJ1-2,.,CASSQTGANYGYTF,TGTGCCAGCAGCCAAACAGGGGCCAACTATGGCTACACCTTC
TRBD1,TRBV4-1,TRBJ2-7,.,CASSLRTGEYEQYF,TGCGCCAGCAGCCTAAGGACAGGGGAGTACGAGCAGTACTTC
TRBD2,TRBV2,TRBJ2-7,.,CASSAASGWSYEQYF,TGTGCCAGCAGTGCCGCTAGCGGGTGGTCCTACGAGCAGTACTTC
TRBD2,TRBV5-1,TRBJ2-7,.,CASSLYPELAGEQYF,TGCGCCAGCAGCTTGTATCCTGAACTAGCGGGAGAGCAGTACTTC
TRBD1,TRBV4-2,TRBJ1-6,.,CASSQAPGTDNSPLHF,TGTGCCAGCAGCCAAGCTCCCGGGACAGATAATTCACCCCTCCACTTT
.,TRBV7-6,TRBJ2-4,once,CASSPQDKLSKNIQYF,TGTGCCAGCAGCCCACAGGACAAGCTATCCAAAAACATTCAGTACTTC
TRBD1,TRBV10-3,TRBJ1-2,many,CAISELGQGAFDLYGYTF,TGTGCCATCAGTGAGTTGGGACAGGGGGCCTTTGACCTCTATGGCTACACCTTC
TRBD2,TRBV4-2,TRBJ2-5,.,CASSQEGGLGGETQYF,TGTGCCAGCAGCCAAGAGGGAGGGCTCGGTGGGGAGACCCAGTACTTC
.,TRBV4-1,TRBJ2-7,.,CASSQVSGSYEQYF,TGCGCCAGCAGCCAAGTATCAGGTTCCTACGAGCAGTACTTC
TRBD1,TRBV7-9,TRBJ2-3,once,CASSSGTGGTDTQYF,TGTGCCAGCAGCTCCGGGACAGGGGGCACAGATACGCAGTATTTT
TRBD2,TRBV5-6,TRBJ2-7,.,CASSAGTRFPNEQYF,TGTGCCAGCAGCGCCGGGACTAGGTTTCCTAACGAGCAGTACTTC
TRBD1,TRBV3-1/TRBV3-2,TRBJ2-2,.,CASSQDFQGDTGELFF,TGTGCCAGCAGCCAAGATTTCCAGGGGGACACCGGGGAGCTGTTTTTT
TRBD1,TRBV18,TRBJ1-2,.,CASSPRTGYYGYTF,TGTGCCAGCTCACCACGGACAGGGTACTATGGCTACACCTTC
.,TRBV10-1,TRBJ1-4,.,CASSEGGSGGKLFF,TGCGCCAGCAGTGAGGGAGGCTCCGGTGGAAAACTGTTTTTT
.,TRBV5-5,TRBJ2-7,.,CASSSDSYEQYF,TGTGCCAGCAGCTCCGACAGCTACGAGCAGTACTTC
.,TRBV4-1,TRBJ1-4,.,CASSQARGDEKLFF,TGCGCCAGCAGCCAAGCCCGGGGGGATGAAAAACTGTTTTTT
.,TRBV19,TRBJ2-3,.,CASSPDKAGSTDTQYF,TGTGCCAGTAGCCCAGACAAGGCGGGGAGCACAGATACGCAGTATTTT
.,TRBV10-3,TRBJ2-7,.,CAIRGAYEQYF,TGTGCCATCAGGGGCGCCTACGAGCAGTACTTC
TRBD2,TRBV7-9,TRBJ2-1,.,CASSSLSGRAGYNEQFF,TGTGCCAGCAGCTCGCTTAGCGGGAGAGCAGGCTACAATGAGCAGTTCTTC
.,TRBV2,TRBJ1-5,.,CASSEPGGSQPQHF,TGTGCCAGCAGTGAACCGGGGGGTAGTCAGCCCCAGCATTTT
TRBD1,TRBV9,TRBJ1-1,.,CASSVLGQGGEAFF,TGTGCCAGCAGCGTTTTGGGACAGGGGGGTGAAGCTTTCTTT
TRBD2,TRBV5-1,TRBJ2-5,.,CASSRLAEETQYF,TGCGCCAGCAGCCGACTAGCGGAAGAGACCCAGTACTTC
.,TRBV10-3,TRBJ2-7,once,CAISEGLGSYEQYF,TGTGCCATCAGTGAAGGACTGGGCTCCTACGAGCAGTACTTC
.,TRBV7-9,TRBJ1-1,.,CASSPPGNTEAFF,TGTGCCAGCAGCCCCCCGGGGAACACTGAAGCTTTCTTT
.,TRBV2,TRBJ1-4,.,CASTEEQGGGEKLFF,TGTGCCAGCACCGAAGAGCAAGGGGGGGGTGAAAAACTGTTTTTT